Following are 26 T cell receptor beta chains from one sample sequenced in a study of blood T cell repertoires in COVID-19 (dated by TCRdb to the early 2020s). Preparation of the library involved the immunoSEQ multiplex PCR assay. TCRdb took this table from immuneACCESS and kept in-frame rearrangements with V and J called. Such tables lack part of the clones; where checked against another copy, unresolved V genes explain under half of the gap, and the rest is unexplained. Counted in this sample were some 160,000 clones; about four fifths of them appeared once. About 3.7% of the sample comes from the top ten. Sequenced material: PBMCs or T cells enriched from blood (not recorded which). These receptors came from a woman aged 55-75 years who had recovered from COVID-19.

Only one count was recorded for this clone. The rearrangement joins TRBV4-1 to TRBJ2-2; 13 bases are a match to TRBD2. Germline CDR1 is MGHRA and CDR2 is YSYEKL. The CDR3 loop spans 16 amino acids. J lost 5 bases, V lost 5 bases, and 5 bases had no gene match. This CDR3 is CASSLLLAGGTGELFF. CDR3 nucleotides: TGCGCCAGCAGCTTGTTACTAGCGGGGGGGACCGGGGAGCTGTTTTTT.

This rearrangement joins TRBV6-5 to TRBJ1-2; D is perhaps TRBD1 (5 bases). Germline assignment: CDR1 MNHEY and CDR2 SVGAGI. The CDR3 extends over 12 amino acids. Trimming removed 8 bases at V and 2 bases at J, with 9 bases between. The CDR3, as DNA: TGTGCCAGCGCGGCAGGGAACTATGGCTACACCTTC. Residues: CASAAGNYGYTF.

Written as DNA, the CDR3 is TGTGCCAGCAGGAGGACGGGGAACTATGGCTACACCTTC. This codes for CASRRTGNYGYTF. This sequence joins TRBV5-4 and TRBJ1-2; D gene uncertain. Germline CDR1 SGHNT, CDR2 YYREEE (reference sequence). The CDR3 is made up of 13 amino acids. V dropped 5 bases and J dropped 2 bases, with 10 bases sitting between them.

The rearrangement links TRBV12-5 to TRBJ2-7; a possible D gene is TRBD2 (5 bases). The CDR3 is 12 residues long. From germline, CDR1 is LGHNT and CDR2 FRNRAP. The V end lost 3 bases, the J end lost 5 bases, and 8 bases lay between the germline ends. The CDR3 DNA reads TGTGCTAGTGGTTTAGAGGGAAACGAGCAGTACTTC. Amino acids: CASGLEGNEQYF. Based on the CDR3 plus reference TRBV12-5 and TRBJ2-7, the full variable domain is DARVTQTPRHKVTEMGQEVTMRCQPILGHNTVFWYRQTMMQGLELLAYFRNRAPLDDSGMPKDRFSAEMPDATLATLKIQPSEPRDSAVYFCASGLEGNEQYFGPGTRLTVT.

CDR3 sequence reads: CASRYRGDTEAFF. DNA of the CDR3: TGTGCCAGCAGGTACAGGGGAGACACTGAAGCTTTCTTT. The chain is built from TRBV5-6 and TRBJ1-1, with 7 bases aligning to TRBD1. The CDR3 extends over 13 amino acids. J gave up 3 bases and V 5 bases, and 4 bases lay outside the gene matches. Germline V lookup: CDR1 SGHDT, CDR2 YYEEEE.

A few counts support this clone. The genes are TRBV4-1 and TRBJ1-2; D is unclear. Germline V gives CDR1 MGHRA, CDR2 YSYEKL. The CDR3 is 14 residues long. The V gene lost 2 bases and the J gene lost 8 bases, with 15 bases spanning the gap. CDR3 residues: CASSQTPPNRGYTF. The CDR3 DNA sequence: TGCGCCAGCAGCCAAACCCCCCCAAACCGGGGCTACACCTTC.

The rearrangement uses TRBV15 and TRBJ2-5; the D gene is possibly TRBD2 (5 bases). The V and J ends lost 0 bases and 4 bases respectively, with 12 bases between them. CDR3 size: 15 residues. Per the germline V gene, CDR1 is LNHNV and CDR2 is YYDKDF (reference sequence). The CDR3 region is CATSRDRGWAETQYF. In DNA form, the CDR3 reads TGTGCCACCAGCAGAGACAGAGGGTGGGCAGAGACCCAGTACTTC. The full variable domain, completed using reference TRBV15 and TRBJ2-5, is DAMVIQNPRYQVTQFGKPVTLSCSQTLNHNVMYWYQQKSSQAPKLLFHYYDKDFNNEADTPDNFQSRRPNTSFCFLDIRSPGLGDTAMYLCATSRDRGWAETQYFGPGTRLLVL.

The chain is built from TRBV5-8 and TRBJ1-4, with D possibly matching TRBD1 (5 bases). V dropped 1 base and J dropped 0 bases, with 10 bases sitting between them. CDR1 is SGHTS and CDR2 is YDEGEE in the germline V gene. The CDR3 runs 16 residues. The DNA of the CDR3 is TGTGCCAGCAGCTTGAAGGGGAATCCAACTAATGAAAAACTGTTTTTT. Translating it yields CASSLKGNPTNEKLFF.

The chain combines TRBV7-9 with TRBJ1-2; maybe TRBD1 (6 bases). This CDR3 has 13 amino acids. CDR1 and CDR2 (germline): SEHNR, FQNEAQ (reference sequence). V gave up 1 base and J gave up 8 bases, with 11 bases separating them. CDR3 bases: TGTGCCAGCAGCTTAGACAGGGCGAGGGGCTACACCTTC. It yields the protein CASSLDRARGYTF.

This clone occurred many times. The J gene is TRBJ2-3, the V gene TRBV3-1 (or the pseudogene TRBV3-2); 11 bases match TRBD2. This CDR3 spans 15 amino acids. Germline V gene data show CDR1 as LGHDT and CDR2 as YNNKEL (reference sequence). V shed 6 bases, J shed 10 bases, and the junction held 12 bases outside the gene matches. In nucleotides, the CDR3 is TGTGCCAGCAGTGCGACTAGCGGGGTAGGTCAGGCGCAGTATTTT. Protein product: CASSATSGVGQAQYF.

The V call is TRBV7-2, the J call TRBJ2-7; TRBD2 aligns across 10 bases. The germline V gene has CDR1 SGHTA and CDR2 FQGNSA. The CDR3 runs to 15 residues. V lost 4 bases, J lost 4 bases, and 7 bases stayed unmatched. Written as DNA, the CDR3 is TGTGCCAGCAGCTCGGAAGCGGGACTAGCGTACGAGCAGTACTTC. It encodes CASSSEAGLAYEQYF.

The chain has TRBV7-2 and TRBJ2-1, with 8 nucleotides matching TRBD2. The CDR3 runs 15 residues. Germline V lookup: CDR1 SGHTA, CDR2 FQGNSA. V lost 0 bases to trimming and J lost 10 bases; unmatched junction nucleotides: 8. CDR3: CASSLAAGGAGEQFF. CDR3 nucleotides: TGTGCCAGCAGCTTAGCCGCCGGGGGGGCCGGGGAGCAGTTCTTC.

The genes are TRBV27 and TRBJ1-4; 12 nucleotides agree with TRBD1. The J segment lost 8 bases and the V segment lost 3 bases, leaving 7 bases of the junction unmatched. Germline V lookup: CDR1 MNHEY, CDR2 SMNVEV (reference sequence). The CDR3 is 16 residues long. For the CDR3, the DNA is TGTGCCAGCAGTTTGGGACAGGGGGCCTTACGGGAAAAACTGTTTTTT. This codes for CASSLGQGALREKLFF.

The chain uses TRBV1 and TRBJ1-2. TRBV1 is annotated as a pseudogene. The CDR3 totals 13 residues. CDR3 sequence (DNA): TGCACCAGCAGCCAAGCCCGGGGCTATGGCTACACCTTC. Its translation is CTSSQARGYGYTF.

V is TRBV19 and J is TRBJ1-3, with a tentative D call TRBD1 (5 bases). V lost 6 bases, J lost 2 bases, and 14 bases lay in between. The germline V gene encodes CDR1 LNHDA and CDR2 SQIVND (reference sequence). The CDR3 sequence is 15 residues long. CDR3 in DNA: TGTGCCAGTAGCCGCGGGACGGCAGCTGGAAACACCATATATTTT. Amino acids: CASSRGTAAGNTIYF.

This chain joins TRBV7-2 and TRBJ1-4; possibly TRBD1 for D (5 bases). This CDR3 comprises 13 residues. Trimming took off 1 base at V and 8 bases at J, with 8 bases between the two ends. Germline V gene lookup returns CDR1 SGHTA and CDR2 FQGNSA. CDR3 DNA sequence: TGTGCCAGCAGCTTAGGGGGCAAGGAAAAACTGTTTTTT. This gives the protein CASSLGGKEKLFF. Full variable domain (outside the CDR3, taken from reference TRBV7-2 and TRBJ1-4): GAGVSQSPSNKVTEKGKDVELRCDPISGHTALYWYRQSLGQGLEFLIYFQGNSAPDKSGLPSDRFSAERTGGSVSTLTIQRTQQEDSAVYLCASSLGGKEKLFFGSGTQLSVL.

The chain joins TRBV7-2 to TRBJ2-6; 7 bases are shared with TRBD1. In germline, CDR1 is SGHTA, CDR2 FQGNSA. The CDR3 is made up of 18 amino acids. V trimming: 5 bases; J trimming: 0 bases; junction bases outside the gene matches: 10. CDR3: CASSRTGFSLSGANVLTF. CDR3 sequence (DNA): TGTGCCAGCAGCCGGACAGGTTTTTCACTCTCTGGGGCCAACGTCCTGACTTTC.

The chain combines TRBV9 with TRBJ1-6; no reliable D call. Trimming left V 4 bases short and J 1 base short, with 6 bases between. This CDR3 has 14 residues. Germline V gene lookup returns CDR1 SGDLS and CDR2 YYNGEE. The chain's CDR3 is CASSPRSYNSPLHF. In DNA, the CDR3 is TGTGCCAGCAGCCCGAGGTCCTATAATTCACCCCTCCACTTT.

V gene TRBV12-3 or TRBV12-4 combines with J gene TRBJ2-7; a weak D match, TRBD2 (5 bases). This CDR3 spans 13 amino acids. Trimming took off 6 bases at V and 4 bases at J, with 13 bases between the two ends. The CDR3 sequence is CASSRRPPYEQYF. For the CDR3, the DNA is TGTGCCAGCAGCCGGAGGCCCCCTTACGAGCAGTACTTC.

To note about this clone: At one end, the junction sequence differs from germline, possibly due to a read error. This sequence joins TRBV4-1 and TRBJ1-3; 8 nucleotides line up with TRBD1. CDR1 and CDR2 from the germline V gene are MGHRA and YSYEKL. The CDR3 totals 13 residues. The CDR3 loop reads CASSPLTGTGRDF. In DNA, the CDR3 is TGCGCCAGCAGCCCACTCACCGGGACAGGACGTGATTTT.

CDR3 residues: CASSLALSPGTF. The CDR3 DNA is TGTGCCAGCAGTTTAGCGCTGTCCCCAGGGACCTTC. This chain connects TRBV12-3 or TRBV12-4 to TRBJ1-2, with D possibly being TRBD1 (5 bases). V lost 0 bases to trimming and J lost 14 bases, with 13 bases between them. The CDR3 totals 12 residues.

The chain uses TRBV25-1 and TRBJ2-5; D may be TRBD1 (6 bases). Between the trimmed V and J ends, which lost 5 bases and 3 bases, there was a span of 19 bases. CDR1 is MGHDK, CDR2 SYGVNS, per germline. This CDR3 comprises 16 residues. In nucleotides, the CDR3 is TGTGCCAGCAGTCCCGCCATGGGGGCAGGGAAAGAGACCCAGTACTTC. Amino acid sequence: CASSPAMGAGKETQYF.

The chain recombines TRBV9 with TRBJ1-6; D remains unclear. This CDR3 spans 14 amino acids. Germline lookup yields CDR1 SGDLS and CDR2 YYNGEE. V dropped 1 base and J dropped 4 bases, with 6 bases sitting between them. The CDR3 nucleotides read TGTGCCAGCAGCGTAACAGATTATAATTCACCCCTCCACTTT. Protein: CASSVTDYNSPLHF.

The chain links TRBV19 to TRBJ2-1; no reliable D call. The length of the CDR3 is 11 residues. Trimming took 6 bases from V and 4 from J, leaving 4 bases between them. Looked up from germline, CDR1 is LNHDA and CDR2 is SQIVND (reference sequence). In DNA, the CDR3 is TGTGCCAGTAGCATTTACAATGAGCAGTTCTTC. It is translated as CASSIYNEQFF.

The rearrangement joins TRBV9 to TRBJ2-5; 7 nucleotides align to TRBD2. Germline loops: CDR1 SGDLS, CDR2 YYNGEE. This CDR3 comprises 15 residues. V lost 4 bases and J lost 4; bases outside the gene matches: 10. The CDR3, as DNA: TGTGCCAGCAGCTCCCGCACGGGGGGAGGAGAGACCCAGTACTTC. Its protein is CASSSRTGGGETQYF. Looking up the rest from reference TRBV9 and TRBJ2-5 gives the full variable domain: DSGVTQTPKHLITATGQRVTLRCSPRSGDLSVYWYQQSLDQGLQFLIQYYNGEERAKGNILERFSAQQFPDLHSELNLSSLELGDSALYFCASSSRTGGGETQYFGPGTRLLVL.

The chain joins TRBV9 to TRBJ2-1, with 10 bases fitting TRBD2. V lost 1 base to trimming and J lost 4 bases; unmatched junction nucleotides: 2. The CDR3 runs 15 residues. Per germline, CDR1 SGDLS and CDR2 YYNGEE. The CDR3 sequence is CASSVSGGGYNEQFF. The CDR3 DNA follows: TGTGCCAGCAGCGTAAGCGGGGGGGGGTACAATGAGCAGTTCTTC.